The 7 T cell receptor beta chains listed next were all sequenced from one sample in a study of radiation and T cells in renal cell carcinoma. This table comes from immunoSEQ multiplex PCR, and its TCRdb copy is limited to in-frame clones, with some not included. The sample holds 90,000 to 100,000 clones, approximately 86% seen once. This sample's time point: baseline pretreatment blood. Sample treatment: 15 Gy SBRT to primary tumor, nephrectomy 4 weeks later. Sequenced here: blood, sampled from a patient whose treatment included radiotherapy and nephrectomy. Every receptor here comes from a man between 50 and 59 years old with renal cell carcinoma.

This chain uses TRBV5-4 with TRBJ2-5; TRBD2 matches at 12 bases. Germline V lookup: CDR1 SGHNT, CDR2 YYREEE (reference sequence). The V segment lost 0 bases and the J segment 0 bases; nucleotides outside the gene matches: 3. The CDR3 has 17 residues. The CDR3 spells CASSLGLAGDNQETQYF. In DNA, the CDR3 is TGTGCCAGCAGCTTGGGACTAGCGGGAGACAACCAAGAGACCCAGTACTTC.

The rearrangement uses TRBV30 and TRBJ1-1; D uncertain. Trimming cost V 7 bases and J 4 bases, with 13 bases left between them. CDR3 length: 12 amino acids. The germline gives CDR1 GTSNPN, CDR2 SVGIG (reference sequence). DNA for the CDR3: TGTGCCTCTTCAACCCAATTCACTGAAGCTTTCTTT. Translated, it gives CASSTQFTEAFF.

This clone was counted between two and nine times. Here the CDR3 reads CAISEVKGERSYNEQFF. The CDR3 nucleotides are TGTGCCATCAGTGAGGTTAAAGGGGAGAGGTCCTACAATGAGCAGTTCTTC. The chain uses TRBV10-3 and TRBJ2-1; D may correspond to TRBD1 or TRBD2 (5 bases each). This CDR3 contains 17 residues. V was trimmed by 2 bases and J by 1 base, leaving 15 bases between them. From germline, CDR1 is ENHRY and CDR2 SYGVKD.

V usage is TRBV6-5 and J usage is TRBJ2-7; the D is unclear. CDR1 and CDR2 (germline): MNHEY, SVGAGI. The CDR3 is 14 residues long. With 0 bases removed from V and 0 bases from J, the gap between germline ends came to 6 bases. The DNA for the CDR3 is TGTGCCAGCAGTTACTCAAAGAACTCCTACGAGCAGTACTTC. This codes for CASSYSKNSYEQYF.

J is TRBJ2-7 and V is TRBV7-9; 12 nucleotides match TRBD2. This CDR3 comprises 19 residues. V lost 4 bases, J lost 5 bases, and 18 bases stayed unmatched. The germline gives CDR1 SEHNR, CDR2 FQNEAQ (reference sequence). DNA of the CDR3: TGTGCCAGCAGCTCCCCTAGTGGTATGACTAGCGGGAGCGGAGACGAGCAGTACTTC. It is translated as CASSSPSGMTSGSGDEQYF.

The J gene is TRBJ2-3, the V gene TRBV23-1; D gene ambiguous. Being an ORF, TRBV23-1 has a function that is uncertain. The CDR3 is 12 residues long. V lost 6 bases, J lost 5 bases, and 9 bases lay in between. CDR3 nucleotides: TGCGCCAGCAGCAGACGCAGAGATACGCAGTATTTT. Translated: CASSRRRDTQYF.

This clone was found once. This chain uses TRBV7-2 with TRBJ2-5; weak D call: TRBD2 (5 bases). This CDR3 is 15 amino acids long. V was cut by 3 bases and J by 5 bases, with 16 bases left in between. CDR1 is SGHTA and CDR2 is FQGNSA in the germline V gene. The chain's CDR3 is CASSFQTTSSETQYF. CDR3 coding DNA: TGTGCCAGCAGCTTCCAGACAACTAGTTCCGAGACCCAGTACTTC.